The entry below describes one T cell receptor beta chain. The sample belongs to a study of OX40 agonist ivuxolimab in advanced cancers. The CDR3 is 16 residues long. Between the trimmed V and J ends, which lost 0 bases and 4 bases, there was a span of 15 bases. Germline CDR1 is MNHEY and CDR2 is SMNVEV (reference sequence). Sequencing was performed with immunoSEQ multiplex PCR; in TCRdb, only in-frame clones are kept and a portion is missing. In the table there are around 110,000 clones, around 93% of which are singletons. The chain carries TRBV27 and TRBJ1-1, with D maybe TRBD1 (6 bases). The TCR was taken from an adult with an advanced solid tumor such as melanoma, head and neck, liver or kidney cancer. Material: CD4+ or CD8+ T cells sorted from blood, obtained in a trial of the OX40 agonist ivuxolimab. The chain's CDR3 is CASSLSGAGALTEAFF. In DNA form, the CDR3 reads TGTGCCAGCAGTTTATCCGGGGCAGGGGCCCTCACTGAAGCTTTCTTT.